The 12 T cell receptor beta chains listed next were all sequenced from one sample in a study of T cells in tuberculosis. Clones were read by immunoSEQ multiplex PCR, and TCRdb kept only the in-frame ones, dropping some. This table holds roughly 30,000 clones, approximately 90% found once. Sequenced material: PBMCs. The receptors originated from a donor under 30 with latent tuberculosis or without tuberculosis infection.

The chain joins TRBV4-3 to TRBJ2-2; 9 nucleotides align to TRBD2. Germline V gene lookup returns CDR1 LGHNA and CDR2 YSLEER. J lost 5 bases, V lost 4 bases, and 5 bases had no gene match. CDR3 length equals 15 residues. CDR3 protein: CASSPAGGETGELFF. The CDR3 DNA sequence: TGCGCCAGCAGCCCAGCGGGGGGCGAGACCGGGGAGCTGTTTTTT.

The gene calls are TRBV9 and TRBJ2-7, with D perhaps matching TRBD1 (6 bases). Germline assignment: CDR1 SGDLS and CDR2 YYNGEE. Trimming left V 0 bases short and J 4 bases short, with 20 bases between. The CDR3 is 17 amino acids. CDR3 DNA: TGTGCCAGCAGCGTAGGTTATGGGGGCGATTTTACTTACGAGCAGTACTTC. Translated, it gives CASSVGYGGDFTYEQYF.

V and J are TRBV4-3 and TRBJ1-1; D uncertain. The CDR3 spans 17 residues. Germline V gene lookup returns CDR1 LGHNA and CDR2 YSLEER. With 1 base removed from V and 1 base from J, the gap between germline ends came to 16 bases. For the CDR3, the DNA is TGCGCCAGCAGCCAAGGAGGGCAGCAACGTAGGAACACTGAAGCTTTCTTT. Its protein is CASSQGGQQRRNTEAFF.

The J gene is TRBJ2-7, the V gene TRBV19, with 12 bases matching TRBD1. The V gene's germline CDR1 is LNHDA and CDR2 SQIVND (reference sequence). The V segment lost 8 bases and the J segment 6 bases; nucleotides outside the gene matches: 8. This CDR3 contains 14 residues. Here the CDR3 reads CASCPGQGAGEQYF. The CDR3 DNA is TGTGCCAGTTGCCCGGGACAGGGGGCCGGCGAGCAGTACTTC. Together with reference TRBV19 and TRBJ2-7, the CDR3 gives the full variable domain: DGGITQSPKYLFRKEGQNVTLSCEQNLNHDAMYWYRQDPGQGLRLIYYSQIVNDFQKGDIAEGYSVSREKKESFPLTVTSAQKNPTAFYLCASCPGQGAGEQYFGPGTRLTVT.

DNA of the CDR3: TGCGCCAGCAGCCAAGAGACGTCTAGCTCTGGGGCCAACGTCCTGACTTTC. It codes for CASSQETSSSGANVLTF. This rearrangement joins TRBV4-3 to TRBJ2-6; unclear D gene. This CDR3 contains 17 residues. CDR1 and CDR2 (germline): LGHNA, YSLEER. Between the trimmed V and J ends, which lost 0 bases and 0 bases, there was a span of 9 bases.

V is TRBV9 and J is TRBJ2-7, with 7 bases aligning to TRBD1. Germline CDR1 reads SGDLS; CDR2 reads YYNGEE. CDR3 length: 14 residues. V dropped 5 bases and J dropped 0; count of bases not matched to a gene: 5. The DNA of the CDR3 is TGTGCCAGCAGTAGACAGGGAAGCTCCTACGAGCAGTACTTC. Its translation: CASSRQGSSYEQYF.

This clone appeared a single time. The J gene is TRBJ2-7, the V gene TRBV10-3; 9 bases line up with TRBD1. From germline, CDR1 is ENHRY and CDR2 SYGVKD. The ends lost 10 bases at V and 4 bases at J; junction bases unmatched: 11. The CDR3 extends over 14 amino acids. The CDR3 coding sequence is TGTGCCACCTGGGGGACGGACAGGGGATACGAGCAGTACTTC. Protein: CATWGTDRGYEQYF.

The CDR3, as DNA: TGTGCCAGCAGCGTAGTCGGTAGCGGGAGTAGTACGCAGTATTTT. This encodes CASSVVGSGSSTQYF. J is TRBJ2-3 and V is TRBV9, with 9 bases matching TRBD2. CDR1 is SGDLS and CDR2 is YYNGEE in the germline V gene. J lost 8 bases, V lost 0 bases, and 7 bases had no gene match. The CDR3 covers 15 residues.

This chain links TRBV15 with TRBJ2-7; 10 nucleotides line up with TRBD1. The CDR3 extends over 14 amino acids. Trimming removed 0 bases from V and 11 bases from J; junction bases left unmatched: 7. From germline, CDR1 is LNHNV and CDR2 YYDKDF (reference sequence). The CDR3 loop is CATSRDPGTGEKYF. In DNA form, the CDR3 reads TGTGCCACCAGCAGAGATCCCGGGACAGGGGAGAAGTACTTC.

This clone has only one observation. This sequence joins TRBV6-6 and TRBJ2-1; D possibly corresponds to TRBD1 (6 bases). Germline CDR1 and CDR2: MNHNY and SVGAGI (reference sequence). The V gene lost 4 bases and the J gene lost 8 bases, with 21 bases spanning the gap. The length of the CDR3 is 16 residues. As DNA, the CDR3 is TGTGCCAGCAGTTTCCCAGGGGAACGGAGACGAGATGAGCAGTTCTTC. Its translation is CASSFPGERRRDEQFF.

The V call is TRBV7-2, the J call TRBJ2-7; weak D call: TRBD1 (6 bases). V was cut by 3 bases and J by 5 bases, with 8 bases left in between. The germline V gene has CDR1 SGHTA and CDR2 FQGNSA. The CDR3 consists of 12 residues. The CDR3 region is CASSLQGNEQYF. The CDR3 DNA sequence: TGTGCCAGCAGCTTGCAGGGGAACGAGCAGTACTTC.

This rearrangement joins TRBV7-2 to TRBJ1-2; D unclear. V was pared by 5 bases and J by 2 bases, with 15 bases between. Germline V lookup: CDR1 SGHTA, CDR2 FQGNSA. This CDR3 contains 15 residues. The CDR3 DNA reads as TGTGCCAGCAGCCCCGAGGAGGGAGTCAACTATGGCTACACCTTC. Amino acids: CASSPEEGVNYGYTF.